This T cell receptor (beta chain) was sequenced for a study of T cells after yellow fever vaccination. The overall study: Any fraction with a low cell number was prepared using SMART-Seq v4 Ultra Low Input.

UMIs were added to TCR cDNA along with a universal primer site when it was made by 5'RACE template switching. One entry per CDR3 protein, called by TCRdb with MiXCR from the 5' RACE reads. The sample lists 250,000 to 400,000 distinct CDR3 sequences, around 4.3% occurring once. This clonotype appeared many times. Its antigen is unidentified. The study's findings and limits: A weaker secondary response peaked on day 5, the primary on day 15. The study re-detected most primary-vaccination clones after the booster (roughly 96% CD4, just over 85% CD8).

Sequenced material: PBMCs, taken 15 days after the yellow fever booster vaccination. The clonotype was recovered from a man in his late teens or twenties who received the YFV17D yellow fever vaccine.

CDR3: CASTLGTSKTEAFF. The CDR3 coding sequence is TGTGCCAGCACGCTAGGGACATCGAAGACTGAAGCTTTCTTT. This sequence joins TRBV12-3 or TRBV12-4 and TRBJ1-1; the D gene is possibly TRBD1 (6 bases). The CDR3 is 14 residues long. V lost 7 bases to trimming and J lost 5 bases, with 17 bases between them.